This T cell receptor (beta chain) was observed in a study of cytomegalovirus exposure and HLA in healthy donors. General observations from the study: As immune exposure information, only CMV serostatus was available. Researchers reported from a later analysis that most CMV-associated TCR beta chains appeared HLA-restricted. A later analysis by the authors found several of the most significant clusters apparently linked to common viral pathogens. The HLA-A and HLA-B alleles of most subjects were reportedly predicted accurately from TCR beta sequences.

CDR3 size: 14 residues. Trimming cost V 10 bases and J 4 bases; bases outside gene matches: 6. The germline CDR1 and CDR2 sequences are ENHRY and SYGVKD. PCR was performed using 60 Vbeta and 13 Jbeta primers. Some clones are missing from TCRdb's copy, which holds only in-frame ones; the method was immunoSEQ multiplex PCR. The sample consists of 100,000 or so clones, roughly 15% of them appearing once. This clone has only a few counts. The antigen remains undetermined. Sequencing was performed on PBMCs. This clonotype originated in a female donor in good health and CMV-seronegative. The V gene is TRBV10-3, the J gene TRBJ2-3; 12 bases map to TRBD2. The CDR3 is CARASGREADTQYF. The CDR3 DNA sequence: TGTGCCAGAGCTAGCGGGAGGGAAGCAGATACGCAGTATTTT.